This TCR beta chain was identified during a study of response to subunit inactivated influenza vaccine. With respect to this clonotype: Its specificity is unknown.

Each CDR3 protein is one row after TCRdb ran MiXCR on the RT-PCR reads. The sample has about 800,000 distinct CDR3 sequences, around 20% seen once. Study conclusions and caveats: Seasonal influenza vaccination, on each occasion, was suggested by the authors to recruit few new T cells.

The CDR3 covers 14 residues. V was cut by 3 bases and J by 3 bases, with 12 bases left in between. Germline V gene lookup returns CDR1 DFQATT and CDR2 SNEGSKA (reference sequence). The sample here was PBMCs from blood, taken more than 4 days after vaccination. The clonotype was recovered from a man aged 50-60 years who received an inactivated influenza vaccine. The V call is TRBV20-1, the J call TRBJ2-1; tentative D call: TRBD2 (7 bases). The CDR3 nucleotides read TGCAGTGCTAGGGGGGGGCCGCACTACAATGAGCAGTTCTTC. Translating it yields CSARGGPHYNEQFF.